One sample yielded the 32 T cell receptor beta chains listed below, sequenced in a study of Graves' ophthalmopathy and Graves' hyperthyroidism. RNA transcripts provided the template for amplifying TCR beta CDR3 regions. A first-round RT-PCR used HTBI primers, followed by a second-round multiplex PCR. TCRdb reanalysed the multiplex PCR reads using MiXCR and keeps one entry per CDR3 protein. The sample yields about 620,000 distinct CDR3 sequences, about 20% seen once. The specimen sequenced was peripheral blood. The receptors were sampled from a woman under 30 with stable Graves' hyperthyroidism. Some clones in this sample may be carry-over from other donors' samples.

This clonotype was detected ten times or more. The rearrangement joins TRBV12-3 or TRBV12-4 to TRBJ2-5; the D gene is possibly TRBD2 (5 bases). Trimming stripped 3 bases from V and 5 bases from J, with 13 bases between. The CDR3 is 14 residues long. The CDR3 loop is CASSFILAAETQYF. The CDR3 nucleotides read TGTGCCAGCAGTTTTATCCTAGCCGCCGAGACCCAGTACTTC.

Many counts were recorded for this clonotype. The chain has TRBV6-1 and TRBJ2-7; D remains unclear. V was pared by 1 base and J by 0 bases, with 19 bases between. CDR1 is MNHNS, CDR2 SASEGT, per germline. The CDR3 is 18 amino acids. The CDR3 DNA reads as TGTGCCAGCAGTGAAGTTCCTCTCAGGTTTTTAAGCTCCTACGAGCAGTACTTC. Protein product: CASSEVPLRFLSSYEQYF.

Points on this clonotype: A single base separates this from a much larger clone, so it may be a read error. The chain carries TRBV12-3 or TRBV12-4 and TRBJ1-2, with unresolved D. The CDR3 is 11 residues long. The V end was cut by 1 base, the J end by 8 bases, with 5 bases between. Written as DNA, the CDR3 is TGTGCCAGCAGTTTAGTCGGGGGCTACACCTTC. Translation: CASSLVGGYTF.

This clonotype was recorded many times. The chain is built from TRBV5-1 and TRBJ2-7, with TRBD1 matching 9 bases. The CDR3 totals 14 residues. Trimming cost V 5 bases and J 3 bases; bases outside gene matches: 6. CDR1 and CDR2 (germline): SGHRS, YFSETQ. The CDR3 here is CASSPKTGGYEQYF. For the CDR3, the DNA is TGCGCCAGCAGTCCGAAGACAGGGGGCTACGAGCAGTACTTC.

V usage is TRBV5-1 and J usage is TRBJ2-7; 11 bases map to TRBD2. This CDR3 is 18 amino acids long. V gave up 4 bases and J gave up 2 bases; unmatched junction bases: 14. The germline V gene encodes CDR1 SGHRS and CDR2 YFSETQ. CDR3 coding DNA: TGCGCCAGCAGCCACCTCCCCCGTAGCGGGAGGGAGGCCTACGAGCAGTACTTC. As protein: CASSHLPRSGREAYEQYF.

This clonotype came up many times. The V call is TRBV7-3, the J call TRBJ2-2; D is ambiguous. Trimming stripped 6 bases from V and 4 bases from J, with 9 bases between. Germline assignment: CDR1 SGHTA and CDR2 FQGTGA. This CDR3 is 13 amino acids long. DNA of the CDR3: TGTGCCAGCAGTAGAGAGGTCACCGGGGAGCTGTTTTTT. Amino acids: CASSREVTGELFF.

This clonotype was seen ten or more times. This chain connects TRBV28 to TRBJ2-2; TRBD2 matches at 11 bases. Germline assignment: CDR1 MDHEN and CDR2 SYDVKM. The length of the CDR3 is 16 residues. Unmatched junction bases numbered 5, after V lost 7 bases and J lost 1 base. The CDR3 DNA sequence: TGTGCCAGCACTGAGACTAGCGGGGTGAACACCGGGGAGCTGTTTTTT. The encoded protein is CASTETSGVNTGELFF.

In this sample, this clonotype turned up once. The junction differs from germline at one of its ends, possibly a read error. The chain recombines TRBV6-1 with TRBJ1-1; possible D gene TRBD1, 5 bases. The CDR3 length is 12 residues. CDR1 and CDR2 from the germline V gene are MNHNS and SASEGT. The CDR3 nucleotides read TGTGCCAGCAGTGACGGGACCTCTGAGGCTTTCTTT. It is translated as CASSDGTSEAFF.

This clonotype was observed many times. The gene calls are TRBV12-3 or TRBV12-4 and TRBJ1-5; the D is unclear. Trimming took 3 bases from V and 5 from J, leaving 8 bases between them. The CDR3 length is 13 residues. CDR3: CASSFGGYQPQHF. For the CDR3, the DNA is TGTGCCAGCAGTTTTGGAGGATATCAGCCCCAGCATTTT.

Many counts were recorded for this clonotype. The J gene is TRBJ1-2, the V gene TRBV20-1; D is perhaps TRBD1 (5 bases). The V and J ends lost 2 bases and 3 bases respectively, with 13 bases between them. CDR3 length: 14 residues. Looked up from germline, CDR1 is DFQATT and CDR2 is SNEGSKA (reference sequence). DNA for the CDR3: TGCAGTGCTAGATATGGGCAGGGCTACTATGGCTACACCTTC. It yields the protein CSARYGQGYYGYTF.

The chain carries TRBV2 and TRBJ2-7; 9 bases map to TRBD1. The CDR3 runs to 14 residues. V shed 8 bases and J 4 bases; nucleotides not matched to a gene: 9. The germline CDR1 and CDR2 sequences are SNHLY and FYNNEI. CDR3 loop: CASVRDRDLYEQYF. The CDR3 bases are TGTGCCAGCGTCCGGGACAGGGATTTGTACGAGCAGTACTTC.

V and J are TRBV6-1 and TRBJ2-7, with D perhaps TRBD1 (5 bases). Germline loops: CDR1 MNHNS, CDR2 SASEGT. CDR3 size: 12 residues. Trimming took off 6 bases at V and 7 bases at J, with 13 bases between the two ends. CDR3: CASRDTPIEQYF. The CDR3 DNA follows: TGTGCCAGCAGGGACACCCCTATAGAGCAGTACTTC.

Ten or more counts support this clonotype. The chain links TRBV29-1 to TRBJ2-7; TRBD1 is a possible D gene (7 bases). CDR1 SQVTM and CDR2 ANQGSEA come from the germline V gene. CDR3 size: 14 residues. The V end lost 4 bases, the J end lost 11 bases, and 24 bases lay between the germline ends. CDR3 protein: CSVGFPAQTGEEYF. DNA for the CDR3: TGCAGCGTTGGATTCCCCGCCCAAACAGGGGAGGAGTACTTC.

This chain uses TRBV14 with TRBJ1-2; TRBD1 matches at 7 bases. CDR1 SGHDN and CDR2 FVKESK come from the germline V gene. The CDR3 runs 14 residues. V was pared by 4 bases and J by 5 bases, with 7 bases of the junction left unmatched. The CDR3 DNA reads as TGTGCCAGCAGCCCGGGACAGCAACTTTATGGCTACACCTTC. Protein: CASSPGQQLYGYTF.

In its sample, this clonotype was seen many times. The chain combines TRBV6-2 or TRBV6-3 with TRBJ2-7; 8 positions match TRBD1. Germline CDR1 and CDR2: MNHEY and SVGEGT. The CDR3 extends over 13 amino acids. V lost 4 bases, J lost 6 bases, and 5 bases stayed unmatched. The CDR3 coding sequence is TGTGCCAGCAGTTTCTCGGACAGGGCCGAGCAGTACTTC. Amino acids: CASSFSDRAEQYF.

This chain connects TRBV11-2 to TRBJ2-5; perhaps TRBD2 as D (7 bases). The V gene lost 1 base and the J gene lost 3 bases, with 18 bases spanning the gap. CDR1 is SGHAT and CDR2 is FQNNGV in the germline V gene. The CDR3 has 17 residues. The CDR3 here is CASSLGSSAGAKETQYF. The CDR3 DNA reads TGTGCCAGCAGCTTAGGTTCGAGCGCGGGGGCCAAAGAGACCCAGTACTTC. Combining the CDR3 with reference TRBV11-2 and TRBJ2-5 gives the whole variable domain EAGVAQSPRYKIIEKRQSVAFWCNPISGHATLYWYQQILGQGPKLLIQFQNNGVVDDSQLPKDRFSAERLKGVDSTLKIQPAKLEDSAVYLCASSLGSSAGAKETQYFGPGTRLLVL.

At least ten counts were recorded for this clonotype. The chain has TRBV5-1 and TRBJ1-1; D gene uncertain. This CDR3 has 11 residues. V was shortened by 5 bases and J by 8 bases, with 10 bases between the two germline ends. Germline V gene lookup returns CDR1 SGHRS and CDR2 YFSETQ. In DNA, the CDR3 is TGCGCCAGCAGGAGTCGGGCCGAAGCTTTCTTT. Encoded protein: CASRSRAEAFF.

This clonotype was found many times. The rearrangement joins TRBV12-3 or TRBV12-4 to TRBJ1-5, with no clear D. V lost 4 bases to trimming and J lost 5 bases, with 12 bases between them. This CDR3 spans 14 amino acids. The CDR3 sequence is CASSYRRIDQPQHF. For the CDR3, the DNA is TGTGCCAGCAGTTACCGCAGAATAGATCAGCCCCAGCATTTT.

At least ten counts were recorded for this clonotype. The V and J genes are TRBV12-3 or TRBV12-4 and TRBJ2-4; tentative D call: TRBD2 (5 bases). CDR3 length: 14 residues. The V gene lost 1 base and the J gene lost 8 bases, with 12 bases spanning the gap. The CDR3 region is CASSLEALGDIQYF. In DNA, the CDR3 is TGTGCCAGCAGTTTAGAAGCTCTCGGGGACATTCAGTACTTC.

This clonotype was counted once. The CDR3 sequence is CAVRTDLNTEAFF. Written as DNA, the CDR3 is TGTGCCGTTAGGACGGACTTGAACACTGAAGCTTTCTTT. The V and J genes are TRBV10-3 and TRBJ1-1, with D unresolved. Trimming left V 11 bases short and J 0 bases short, with 13 bases between. CDR3 length: 13 residues. CDR1 and CDR2 from the germline V gene are ENHRY and SYGVKD.

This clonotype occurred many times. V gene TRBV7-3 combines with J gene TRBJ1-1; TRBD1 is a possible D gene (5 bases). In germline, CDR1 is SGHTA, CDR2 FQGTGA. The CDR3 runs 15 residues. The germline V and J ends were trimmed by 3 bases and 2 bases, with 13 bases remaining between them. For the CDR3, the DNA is TGTGCCAGCAGCTTGAGAGGTGGGGGAAACACTGAAGCTTTCTTT. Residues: CASSLRGGGNTEAFF.

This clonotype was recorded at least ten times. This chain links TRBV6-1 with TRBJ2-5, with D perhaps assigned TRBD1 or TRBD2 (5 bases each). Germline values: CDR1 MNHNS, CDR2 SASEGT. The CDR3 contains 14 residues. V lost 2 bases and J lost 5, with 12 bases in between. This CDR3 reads CASSELRGRETQYF. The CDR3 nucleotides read TGTGCCAGCAGTGAACTGAGGGGACGGGAGACCCAGTACTTC.

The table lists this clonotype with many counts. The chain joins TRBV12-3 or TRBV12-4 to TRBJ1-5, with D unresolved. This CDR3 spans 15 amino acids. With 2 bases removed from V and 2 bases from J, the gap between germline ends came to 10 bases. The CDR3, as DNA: TGTGCCAGCAGTTTAAACGGCGGGGGCAATCAGCCCCAGCATTTT. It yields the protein CASSLNGGGNQPQHF.

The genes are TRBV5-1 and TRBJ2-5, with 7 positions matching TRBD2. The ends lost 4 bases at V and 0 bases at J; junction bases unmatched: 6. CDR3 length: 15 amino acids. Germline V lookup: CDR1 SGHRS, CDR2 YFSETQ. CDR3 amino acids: CASSELSGDQETQYF. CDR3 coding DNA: TGCGCCAGCAGCGAACTAAGCGGGGACCAAGAGACCCAGTACTTC.

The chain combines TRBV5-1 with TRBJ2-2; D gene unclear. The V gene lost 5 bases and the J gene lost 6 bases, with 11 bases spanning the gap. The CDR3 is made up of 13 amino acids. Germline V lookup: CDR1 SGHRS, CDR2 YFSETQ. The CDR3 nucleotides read TGCGCCAGCAGGAAGCCCCCGGCCGGGGAGCTGTTTTTT. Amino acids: CASRKPPAGELFF.

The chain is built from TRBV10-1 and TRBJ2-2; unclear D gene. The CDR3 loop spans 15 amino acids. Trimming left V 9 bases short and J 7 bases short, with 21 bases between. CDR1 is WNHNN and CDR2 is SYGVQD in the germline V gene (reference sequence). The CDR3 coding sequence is TGCGCCAGGGGTATGGGGTTCATCTGTCACGGGGAGCTGTTTTTT. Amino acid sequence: CARGMGFICHGELFF.

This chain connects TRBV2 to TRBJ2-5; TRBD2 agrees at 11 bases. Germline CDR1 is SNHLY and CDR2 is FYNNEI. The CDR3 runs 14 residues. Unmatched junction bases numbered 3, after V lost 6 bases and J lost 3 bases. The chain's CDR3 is CASRASGGKETQYF. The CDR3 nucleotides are TGTGCCAGCAGGGCTAGCGGGGGGAAAGAGACCCAGTACTTC.

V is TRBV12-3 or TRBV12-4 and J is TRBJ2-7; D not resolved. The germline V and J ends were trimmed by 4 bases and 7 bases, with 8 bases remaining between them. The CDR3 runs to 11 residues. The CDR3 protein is CASSSLKEQYF. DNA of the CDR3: TGTGCCAGCAGTTCCCTTAAAGAGCAGTACTTC.

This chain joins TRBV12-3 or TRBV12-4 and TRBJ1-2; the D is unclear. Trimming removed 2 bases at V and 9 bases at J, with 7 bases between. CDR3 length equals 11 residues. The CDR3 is CASSLHWRYTF. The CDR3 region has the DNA TGTGCCAGCAGTTTACACTGGCGCTACACCTTC.

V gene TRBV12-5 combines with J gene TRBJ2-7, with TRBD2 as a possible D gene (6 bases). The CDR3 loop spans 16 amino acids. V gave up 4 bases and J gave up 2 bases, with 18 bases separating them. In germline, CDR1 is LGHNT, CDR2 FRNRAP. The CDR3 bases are TGTGCTAGTGGTTCTCCGGGCGAGCGGGCTACCTACGAGCAGTACTTC. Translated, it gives CASGSPGERATYEQYF.

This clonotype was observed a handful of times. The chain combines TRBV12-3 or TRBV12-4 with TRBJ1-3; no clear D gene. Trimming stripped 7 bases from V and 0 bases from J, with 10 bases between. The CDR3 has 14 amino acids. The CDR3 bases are TGTGCCAGCACCCTTTCAAGCTCTGGAAACACCATATATTTT. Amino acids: CASTLSSSGNTIYF.

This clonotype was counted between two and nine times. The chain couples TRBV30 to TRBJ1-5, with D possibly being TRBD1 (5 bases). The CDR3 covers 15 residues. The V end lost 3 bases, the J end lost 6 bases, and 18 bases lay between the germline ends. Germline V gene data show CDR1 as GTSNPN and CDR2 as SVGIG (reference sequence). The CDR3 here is CAWSAYTGRGQPQHF. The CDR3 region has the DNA TGTGCCTGGAGCGCGTATACGGGGCGGGGTCAGCCCCAGCATTTT.